The source of this T cell receptor beta chain is a study of human T cells and chemical hapten exposure. TCRdb itself ran the RACE reads through MiXCR, one entry per CDR3 protein. The data show around 120,000 distinct CDR3 sequences, 12% to 15% seen once. Noted time point: patch test 1, 2 weeks after DPC sensitization. Noted treatment: therapeutic diphenylcyclopropenone sensitization with weekly scalp DPC. CDR3 size: 13 residues. Germline V CDR1 and CDR2: MNHNY, SVGAGI (reference sequence). The ends lost 7 bases at V and 11 bases at J; junction bases unmatched: 10. This chain links TRBV6-6 with TRBJ1-4; 7 nucleotides agree with TRBD1. The source of this sequence is a man aged 18 to 29 with alopecia areata. Some clones in this sample may be carry-over from other donors' samples. The input for sequencing was whole blood, taken in connection with sensitization to the hapten diphenylcyclopropenone (DPC). This CDR3 reads CASTPEGARKLFF. DNA for the CDR3: TGTGCCAGCACCCCGGAGGGGGCGAGGAAACTGTTTTTT.